These 3 T cell receptor beta chains were all obtained from the same sample, sequenced in a study of blood T cell repertoires in COVID-19. Profiling relied on immunoSEQ multiplex PCR, and the TCRdb table lists in-frame clones only, not all of them. The data contain approximately 110,000 clones, roughly 75% of them seen just once; the ten biggest clones take up approximately 4.3%. The sequenced material came from peripheral blood. These receptor sequences come from a human donor in a cohort sampled during active or convalescent COVID-19.

The chain employs TRBV21-1 and TRBJ2-7; no check of the table's D call, TRBD2, against the DNA was made. TRBV21-1 is listed as a pseudogene. There are 11 residues in the CDR3. This CDR3 is CASSKVASQYF. The CDR3 region has the DNA TGTGCCAGCAGCAAAGTAGCGTCTCAGTACTTC.

This clone showed up just once. The V gene is TRBV10-3, the J gene TRBJ2-7; TRBD1 is a possible D gene (6 bases). This CDR3 contains 13 residues. The germline CDR1 and CDR2 sequences are ENHRY and SYGVKD. V lost 8 bases and J 4 bases, leaving 15 bases between the germline ends. The CDR3 coding sequence is TGTGCCATCGGTAGTGGAACAGGGTACGAGCAGTACTTC. This gives the protein CAIGSGTGYEQYF.

In nucleotides, the CDR3 is TGTGCCAGCAGCTATAGCGGGGTGTTAGGGGAGACCCAGTACTTC. The encoded protein is CASSYSGVLGETQYF. The chain combines TRBV7-6 with TRBJ2-5, with TRBD2 identical over 8 bases. Trimming cost V 4 bases and J 5 bases; bases outside gene matches: 9. CDR1 is SGHVS and CDR2 is FNYEAQ in the germline V gene. The CDR3 has 15 residues.